This TCR beta chain derives from a study of blood T cell repertoires in COVID-19. Background on the study: The United States, Italy and Spain supplied acute and convalescent COVID-19 samples. PBMCs, B-cell-depleted T cells, or T cells provided the cDNA or gDNA that made up the material.

In the original processing: Counts of nucleated cells, estimated from reference gene primer amplification, were obtained. Repertoires were generated with immunoSEQ multiplex PCR, while TCRdb's copy carries only in-frame clones and drops some. V and J calls and clone size are those listed in that table; D and trimming were worked out from the DNA. The sample holds hundreds of thousands of clones, roughly 90% seen once. Germline V CDR1 and CDR2: SQVTM, ANQGSEA. The CDR3 has 15 residues. J gave up 3 bases and V 2 bases, and 5 bases lay outside the gene matches. The sequenced sample consisted of peripheral blood. The clonotype comes from a woman aged 25 to 39 with active or convalescent COVID-19. V usage is TRBV29-1 and J usage is TRBJ2-1; 9 nucleotides line up with TRBD2. In DNA form, the CDR3 reads TGCAGCGTTGAATGGGGTAGCGGGGGCTACAATGAGCAGTTCTTC. Its protein is CSVEWGSGGYNEQFF.